Below are 8 T cell receptor beta chains sequenced from a single sample in a study of blood T cell repertoires in COVID-19. TCRdb's copy holds only in-frame clones and misses some; the assay was immunoSEQ multiplex PCR. The table has around 250,000 clones, approximately 90% seen once; the top ten hold 3.6%. The sample was peripheral blood. The receptor source for this set is a young man with active or convalescent COVID-19.

This clone was detected only a few times. The CDR3 nucleotides are TGTGCCAGCAGCCAAAAATCACAGGGGGGCGGAACCTACGAGCAGTACTTC. Residues: CASSQKSQGGGTYEQYF. The rearrangement uses TRBV4-2 and TRBJ2-7; 8 bases fit TRBD1. The CDR3 is 17 residues long. Germline V gene data show CDR1 as LGHNA and CDR2 as YNFKEQ. The V and J ends lost 2 bases and 2 bases, in that order; junction bases with no gene match: 11.

This chain uses TRBV7-8 with TRBJ2-1, with D tentatively TRBD1 (6 bases). The V end lost 1 base, the J end lost 7 bases, and 14 bases lay between the germline ends. Germline CDR1 is SGHVS and CDR2 is FQNEAQ. The CDR3 spans 15 residues. CDR3 nucleotides: TGTGCCAGCAGCTTAGGGTTGGGGGCCTGGAATGAGCAGTTCTTC. The encoded protein is CASSLGLGAWNEQFF.

This clone has just one count. The V call is TRBV12-5, the J call TRBJ2-5; 10 bases match TRBD2. The junction had 14 bases not matched to a gene; V was cut back by 8 bases and J by 5 bases. The CDR3 loop spans 16 amino acids. The germline gives CDR1 LGHNT, CDR2 FRNRAP. The CDR3 protein is CASQSAGGPGLETQYF. The DNA for the CDR3 is TGTGCTAGTCAATCAGCGGGGGGGCCTGGGTTGGAGACCCAGTACTTC.

The CDR3 is CASSQVEGAGELFF. The CDR3 DNA follows: TGCGCCAGCAGCCAAGTTGAGGGGGCCGGGGAGCTGTTTTTT. The genes are TRBV4-3 and TRBJ2-2; maybe TRBD1 (6 bases). The CDR3 contains 14 residues. The germline V gene has CDR1 LGHNA and CDR2 YSLEER. The germline V and J ends were trimmed by 1 base and 6 bases, with 9 bases remaining between them.

A single count supports this clone. CDR3 in DNA: TGTGCCAGCTCACGATCAGTCCAAGAGACCCAGTACTTC. Translation: CASSRSVQETQYF. The chain recombines TRBV18 with TRBJ2-5; no clear D. CDR1 KGHSH and CDR2 LQKENI come from the germline V gene. The ends were cut back, 4 bases at V and 1 base at J, with 7 bases in the middle. This CDR3 contains 13 residues.

The V gene is TRBV19, the J gene TRBJ2-7, with a possible D match to TRBD2 (5 bases). The length of the CDR3 is 14 residues. Germline CDR1 reads LNHDA; CDR2 reads SQIVND (reference sequence). V lost 4 bases, J lost 0 bases, and 10 bases lay in between. CDR3 protein: CASSRGGSSYEQYF. CDR3 sequence (DNA): TGTGCCAGTAGTAGGGGTGGGAGCTCCTACGAGCAGTACTTC. Combining the CDR3 with reference TRBV19 and TRBJ2-7 gives the whole variable domain DGGITQSPKYLFRKEGQNVTLSCEQNLNHDAMYWYRQDPGQGLRLIYYSQIVNDFQKGDIAEGYSVSREKKESFPLTVTSAQKNPTAFYLCASSRGGSSYEQYFGPGTRLTVT.

This chain links TRBV5-4 with TRBJ2-3; D call uncertain. Germline assignment: CDR1 SGHNT and CDR2 YYREEE (reference sequence). V gave up 0 bases and J gave up 0 bases, with 2 bases separating them. The length of the CDR3 is 13 residues. The CDR3 protein is CASSLASTDTQYF. DNA of the CDR3: TGTGCCAGCAGCTTGGCTAGCACAGATACGCAGTATTTT.

V and J are TRBV6-6 and TRBJ2-7; 8 nucleotides agree with TRBD2. CDR1 is MNHNY, CDR2 SVGAGI, per germline (reference sequence). Losses at the gene ends were 5 bases for V and 5 bases for J; bases not matched to a gene: 11. The CDR3 is 15 residues long. The CDR3 here is CASSQISGKSHEQYF. The CDR3 DNA is TGTGCCAGCAGTCAGATTAGCGGGAAGTCCCACGAGCAGTACTTC.